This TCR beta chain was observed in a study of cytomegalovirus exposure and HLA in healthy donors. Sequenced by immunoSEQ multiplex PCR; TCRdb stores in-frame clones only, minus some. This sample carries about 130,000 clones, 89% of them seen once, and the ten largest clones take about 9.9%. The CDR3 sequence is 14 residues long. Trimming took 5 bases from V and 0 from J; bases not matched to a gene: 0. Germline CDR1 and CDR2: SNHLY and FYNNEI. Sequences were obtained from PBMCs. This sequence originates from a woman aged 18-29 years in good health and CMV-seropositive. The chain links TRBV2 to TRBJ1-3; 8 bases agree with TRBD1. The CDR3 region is CASSTGGSGNTIYF. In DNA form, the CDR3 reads TGTGCCAGCAGTACAGGGGGCTCTGGAAACACCATATATTTT.